This TCR beta chain is drawn from a study of sequential checkpoint blockade in melanoma. The germline V and J ends were trimmed by 6 bases and 0 bases, with 12 bases remaining between them. Germline V lookup: CDR1 SGHNT, CDR2 YENEEA. The CDR3 is 16 amino acids. As for treatment: randomized to nivolumab then ipilimumab (arm A) or the reverse (arm B). Assay used: immunoSEQ multiplex PCR; TCRdb lists only in-frame clones, some missing. The data hold approximately 37,000 clones, with roughly 32% observed a single time. This clone was recorded a few times. The TCR comes from a human donor with melanoma. The rearrangement joins TRBV11-3 to TRBJ1-6; D ambiguous. Sequencing was performed on tumor tissue (inferred from file names), taken from a patient given nivolumab and ipilimumab in sequence. CDR3 protein: CASSGQSASYNSPLHF. DNA for the CDR3: TGTGCCAGCAGTGGCCAGTCTGCCTCCTATAATTCACCCCTCCACTTT.